This TCR beta chain was identified in a study of blood T cell repertoires in COVID-19. This clone was recorded once. Some clones are missing from TCRdb's copy, which holds only in-frame ones; the method was immunoSEQ multiplex PCR. Found here are some 260,000 clones, approximately 88% of them singletons; the top ten hold roughly 10%. Between the trimmed V and J ends, which lost 4 bases and 0 bases, there was a span of 11 bases. CDR1 is SGHRS and CDR2 is YFSETQ in the germline V gene. This CDR3 has 16 amino acids. Sequencing used peripheral blood. The source is a woman aged 70-85 years with COVID-19, enrolled during active disease. The chain has TRBV5-1 and TRBJ1-6; D unresolved. CDR3 nucleotides: TGCGCCAGCAGCCTCGAGGAGAGCTCCTATAATTCACCCCTCCACTTT. This gives the protein CASSLEESSYNSPLHF.